Below, 18 T cell receptor beta chains from the same sample are listed, as sequenced in a study of shared clonotypes between healthy human individuals. Method: immunoSEQ multiplex PCR; TCRdb's copy keeps in-frame clones and lacks some. The sample gives approximately 720,000 clones, around 72% of which show up once; approximately 1.8% is in the top ten. Specimen: memory CD4+ T cells sorted from blood. The subset here: CD45RA-negative fraction. Receptor source: a woman aged 25 to 39 in good health.

The rearrangement uses TRBV9 and TRBJ2-3; 13 bases match TRBD2. Looked up from germline, CDR1 is SGDLS and CDR2 is YYNGEE. The CDR3 sequence is 23 residues long. V lost 1 base, J lost 0 bases, and 20 bases stayed unmatched. For the CDR3, the DNA is TGTGCCAGCAGCGTAAGTCCCGGGACTAGCGGGGATATAATGATCACTAGCACAGATACGCAGTATTTT. Translation: CASSVSPGTSGDIMITSTDTQYF. The entire variable domain, with the rest obtained from reference TRBV9 and TRBJ2-3, is as follows: DSGVTQTPKHLITATGQRVTLRCSPRSGDLSVYWYQQSLDQGLQFLIQYYNGEERAKGNILERFSAQQFPDLHSELNLSSLELGDSALYFCASSVSPGTSGDIMITSTDTQYFGPGTRLTVL.

About this clone: The same CDR3 arises from other DNA sequences in this sample as well. The rearrangement joins TRBV27 to TRBJ1-3; 9 nucleotides line up with TRBD1. CDR3 length: 15 residues. Germline loops: CDR1 MNHEY, CDR2 SMNVEV (reference sequence). V lost 6 bases to trimming and J lost 0 bases; unmatched junction nucleotides: 3. CDR3 sequence (DNA): TGTGCCAGCAGCCGGGACAGGGCCTCTGGAAACACCATATATTTT. Protein sequence: CASSRDRASGNTIYF.

The genes are TRBV29-1 and TRBJ2-7, with D tentatively TRBD2 (5 bases). The CDR3 consists of 14 residues. CDR1 and CDR2 from the germline V gene are SQVTM and ANQGSEA. The V and J ends lost 0 bases and 1 base respectively, with 10 bases between them. The CDR3 region is CSVEDSERSYEQYF. The CDR3 nucleotides read TGCAGCGTTGAAGATTCAGAGCGGTCCTACGAGCAGTACTTC.

This clone has more than one count but fewer than ten. The chain is built from TRBV18 and TRBJ1-2; the D gene is possibly TRBD1 (5 bases). Germline V CDR1 and CDR2: KGHSH, LQKENI. This CDR3 spans 15 amino acids. V dropped 4 bases and J dropped 0 bases, with 12 bases sitting between them. CDR3 residues: CASSQTRGANYGYTF. CDR3 coding DNA: TGTGCCAGCTCACAGACTAGGGGAGCTAACTATGGCTACACCTTC.

On this clone itself: The sample carries other DNA sequences with the same CDR3. CDR3 coding DNA: TGCAGCGCTGGACAGGGTTCTGGAAACACCATATATTTT. Its translation: CSAGQGSGNTIYF. This chain uses TRBV29-1 with TRBJ1-3, with 8 bases lining up with TRBD1. CDR3 length equals 13 residues. The germline CDR1 and CDR2 sequences are SQVTM and ANQGSEA. Trimming took 7 bases from V and 1 from J; bases not matched to a gene: 3. Drawing the rest from reference TRBV29-1 and TRBJ1-3, the complete variable domain is SAVISQKPSRDICQRGTSLTIQCQVDSQVTMMFWYRQQPGQSLTLIATANQGSEATYESGFVIDKFPISRPNLTFSTLTVSNMSPEDSSIYLCSAGQGSGNTIYFGEGSWLTVV.

CDR3 bases: TGTGCCTCCCAGAAGGGGGGCGCCCCCTATGGCTACACCTTC. This gives the protein CASQKGGAPYGYTF. This chain connects TRBV30 to TRBJ1-2; a possible D gene is TRBD1 (6 bases). The CDR3 loop spans 14 amino acids. Germline CDR1 GTSNPN, CDR2 SVGIG (reference sequence). V was trimmed by 7 bases and J by 4 bases, leaving 19 bases between them.

V gene TRBV19 combines with J gene TRBJ2-5, with D perhaps matching TRBD1 (5 bases). From germline, CDR1 is LNHDA and CDR2 SQIVND (reference sequence). V lost 1 base to trimming and J lost 2 bases, with 11 bases between them. The CDR3 runs 15 residues. The CDR3 protein is CASSIGQSEQETQYF. CDR3 DNA: TGTGCCAGTAGTATAGGACAGTCGGAACAAGAGACCCAGTACTTC.

The sample holds one count of this clone. The chain carries TRBV28 and TRBJ1-1, with D unclear. The length of the CDR3 is 16 residues. From germline, CDR1 is MDHEN and CDR2 SYDVKM. Trimming left V 0 bases short and J 4 bases short, with 15 bases between. The CDR3 sequence is CASSLWSVTSGTEAFF. CDR3 bases: TGTGCCAGCAGTTTATGGTCAGTAACCTCGGGCACTGAAGCTTTCTTT.

In this sample, this clone turned up many times. The J gene is TRBJ1-1, the V gene TRBV18; a weak D match, TRBD1 (6 bases). The CDR3 contains 15 residues. The germline CDR1 and CDR2 sequences are KGHSH and LQKENI. The V gene lost 5 bases and the J gene lost 7 bases, with 20 bases spanning the gap. CDR3 sequence reads: CASSTQSGHTGEAFF. CDR3 DNA: TGTGCCAGCTCAACTCAATCGGGACACACCGGTGAAGCTTTCTTT.

The V call is TRBV29-1, the J call TRBJ2-7; weak D call: TRBD1 (6 bases). Trimming removed 4 bases at V and 8 bases at J, with 15 bases between. This CDR3 is 12 amino acids long. The V gene's germline CDR1 is SQVTM and CDR2 ANQGSEA. CDR3 sequence (DNA): TGCAGCGTTGTGGGCAGGGGAACTCAGCAGTACTTC. Translated, it gives CSVVGRGTQQYF.

V and J are TRBV4-1 and TRBJ2-7; D is unresolved. The germline V gene has CDR1 MGHRA and CDR2 YSYEKL. The V end was cut by 0 bases, the J end by 3 bases, with 15 bases between. The length of the CDR3 is 16 residues. CDR3 nucleotides: TGCGCCAGCAGCCAAGATCGAAGGAGCCTGATCTACGAGCAGTACTTC. As protein: CASSQDRRSLIYEQYF.

The table lists this clone with a count of one. V usage is TRBV10-3 and J usage is TRBJ2-1; 11 positions match TRBD2. The junction had 4 bases not matched to a gene; V was cut back by 4 bases and J by 2 bases. The germline CDR1 and CDR2 sequences are ENHRY and SYGVKD. CDR3 length equals 16 residues. CDR3 region: CAISGIAGGPYNEQFF. The CDR3, as DNA: TGTGCCATCAGTGGGATAGCGGGAGGGCCCTACAATGAGCAGTTCTTC.

The V and J genes are TRBV4-1 and TRBJ1-3, with D possibly matching TRBD1 (5 bases). CDR1 is MGHRA, CDR2 YSYEKL, per germline. The CDR3 loop spans 16 amino acids. The V end was cut by 3 bases, the J end by 0 bases, with 12 bases between. The DNA of the CDR3 is TGCGCCAGCAGCCATTTTGAGGGGACCTCTGGAAACACCATATATTTT. Translation gives CASSHFEGTSGNTIYF.

The chain has TRBV11-2 and TRBJ2-3; D is perhaps TRBD1 (6 bases). The CDR3 covers 16 residues. Germline CDR1 reads SGHAT; CDR2 reads FQNNGV. V was shortened by 1 base and J by 0 bases, with 11 bases between the two germline ends. The CDR3 sequence is CASSLAGTSSTDTQYF. The CDR3 DNA follows: TGTGCCAGCAGCTTAGCGGGGACAAGTAGCACAGATACGCAGTATTTT.

This clone was seen a handful of times. The rearrangement joins TRBV11-3 to TRBJ2-7; D is unclear. The CDR3 length is 13 residues. From germline, CDR1 is SGHNT and CDR2 YENEEA. V dropped 6 bases and J dropped 3 bases, with 12 bases sitting between them. This CDR3 is CASSLGNNYEQYF. The CDR3 DNA reads as TGTGCCAGCAGTCTAGGGAATAACTACGAGCAGTACTTC.

This clone occurred a few times. V is TRBV18 and J is TRBJ1-2; no definite D call. Germline CDR1 KGHSH, CDR2 LQKENI. The CDR3 totals 12 residues. Trimming cost V 3 bases and J 5 bases, with 7 bases left between them. Here the CDR3 DNA reads TGTGCCAGCTCACCGAGAGATTATGGCTACACCTTC. Encoded protein: CASSPRDYGYTF.

V and J are TRBV18 and TRBJ1-5, with D tentatively TRBD1 (5 bases). Trimming pared 3 bases from V and 5 bases from J, leaving 14 bases between. Looked up from germline, CDR1 is KGHSH and CDR2 is LQKENI. This CDR3 has 15 amino acids. The CDR3 DNA is TGTGCCAGCTCACCTTCCTTAGGGGTAGATCAGCCCCAGCATTTT. The encoded protein is CASSPSLGVDQPQHF.

The genes are TRBV11-3 and TRBJ1-2; no reliable D call. CDR1 and CDR2 (germline): SGHNT, YENEEA. V was trimmed by 6 bases and J by 2 bases, leaving 19 bases between them. The CDR3 extends over 16 amino acids. The CDR3 DNA is TGTGCCAGCAGAAGCAACCCCCGGGGTAGGAACTATGGCTACACCTTC. It codes for CASRSNPRGRNYGYTF.